The TCR beta chain under discussion was sequenced for a study of long-term antiretroviral therapy in people with HIV (dated by TCRdb to between 2022 and 2023). The study in broad terms: Collection of the earliest samples took place about a decade ahead of the 2015 WHO recommendation for immediate ART, at a time when ART was typically delayed until CD4 counts fell. This retrospective serial study examined whether starting ART and sustained HIV suppression were associated with changes in the composition and diversity of the TRB repertoire in peripheral blood. A total of 192 cryopreserved PBMC samples came from 30 adults with confirmed HIV infection and were collected serially over a mean of roughly six years (range 1-12). Among the 30 to 35 participants with HIV, eleven to twelve were female. No cross-contamination during QIAcube processing turned up in test extractions that ran a monoclonal T-cell line alongside about 35 polyclonal samples.

Sequencing of the TRB variable region was done with the immunoSEQ hsTCRB v3.0 assay at survey level resolution. TRB sequencing targeted a depth of about 35,000-50,000 T-cell genomes per sample. An Illumina MiSeq with a v3 150-cycle kit was used to sequence the pooled TRB libraries. The published analysis was carried out like this. Repertoire analysis ran in R within a reproducible Nextflow workflow covering QC, data transformation and analysis. LymphoSeq2, an R package for exploring AIRR-Seq data, was used to implement the custom analyses. Four samples that produced fewer than 5000 total TRB sequences were removed, so 150 to 200 HIV repertoires were analyzed. Among the approximately 180 HIV repertoires that were kept, approximately 61 were collected before ART initiation and 120 to 140 were collected after ART initiation. Each repertoire was downsampled to 5000 TRB nucleotide sequences, and summary statistics were averaged across 100 downsampling iterations. Only TRB sequences with CDR3 regions of at least seven amino acids were retained for analysis. Diversity was measured with a Shannon entropy-derived clonality score and the Gini coefficient. In the repertoire networks, any two of the top 5000 CDR3 amino acid sequences were connected whenever the two sequences differed by an edit distance of one. For TRB CDR3 amino acid sequences, antigen specificity groups and MHC restriction were predicted with GLIPH2. To flag known CMV, EBV, HIV or tissue antigen associations, CDR3 amino acid sequences were matched against VDJdb and McPAS-TCR. Pre-ART, post-ART and control groups were compared with Wilcoxon signed-rank tests and Holm-Bonferroni correction. TCRdb holds this immuneACCESS table with in-frame rearrangements only. Some clones are missing; in checked studies, unresolved V genes explain under half, and the rest has no known cause. V and J calls and clone size are as listed in that table; D and trimming were resolved from the DNA. The sample includes some 22,000 clones, with around 80% observed a single time. Jointly, the top ten make up more than 9% of the sample.

Spanning cysteine to phenylalanine, the CDR3 consists of 15 amino acids. Only the CDR3 DNA stays, 45 bases, in frame from base 1. CDR1 and CDR2, per the germline V gene, are LGHNA and YSLEER. V is pared back by 4 bases and J by 6 bases, with 17 bases lying between the germline termini. As for this clone: This receptor's antigen is unknown. No base qualities exist here, and no much larger clone lies one base off it.

Here is what the overall study found, with its caveats: Inferences about post-ART repertoire changes are limited because no data were available on ART adherence, viral resistance or therapy changes. Owing to limited PBMC availability, only the TCR beta chain was sequenced, without alpha chain pairing. Because pre-ART samples had limited cell numbers, unsorted PBMC were profiled rather than sorted CD4+ and CD8+ T cells. The samples span the years 2004 to 2017, and the ART regimens used may be less effective than current regimens. Compared with controls, HIV repertoires had narrower CDR3 length ranges, and the network structure pointed to an antigen-experienced repertoire that shifted only slightly toward naive after ART. Expanded TRB clones identified before ART initiation dominated the repertoire at all time points, although this dominance fluctuated and declined in many PLHIV after ART. Starting ART was linked to a significant rise in TRB diversity, yet even after long-term ART the diversity remained significantly lower than in transplant donor controls.

Inclusion was restricted to participants for whom at least one PBMC sample before ART initiation and at least two post-ART samples were available. Treatment was received in the United States of America by all participants with HIV. Before DNA extraction, cryopreserved samples containing about 0.9-11 million PBMC were thawed and washed. At the time of the earliest PBMC sample, participants with HIV were aged between roughly 20 and 54 years. Each participant contributed PBMC samples from 1-4 timepoints before ART initiation and 2-8 timepoints after ART initiation, with a median of 7 samples. Serial HIV viral load, CD4+ T-cell count, ART history and demographic data were obtained for every participant. Genomic DNA was extracted from unsorted PBMC with a Qiagen kit on a QIAcube, with processing performed in batches of 12 samples.

The V and J segments used are TRBV4-3 and TRBJ2-3, and the D gene may be TRBD2, 6 bases matching. The source was unsorted PBMCs, collected 4.1 years after starting antiretroviral therapy. The receptor was derived from a woman aged 40 to 50 with HIV. The bases read TGCGCCAGCAGCCGACAACCGGGGGAGGCTGATACGCAGTATTTT. Its product reads: CASSRQPGEADTQYF.